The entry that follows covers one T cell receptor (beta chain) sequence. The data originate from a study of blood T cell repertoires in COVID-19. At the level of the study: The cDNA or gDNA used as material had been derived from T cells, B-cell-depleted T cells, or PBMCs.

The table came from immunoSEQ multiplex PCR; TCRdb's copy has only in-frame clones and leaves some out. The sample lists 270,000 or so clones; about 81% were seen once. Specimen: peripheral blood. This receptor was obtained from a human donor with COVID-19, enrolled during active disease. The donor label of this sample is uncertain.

CDR3 nucleotides: TGCAGCGTACGACCCGGGACAGGGGGCGTCGGCTACACCTTC. It translates to CSVRPGTGGVGYTF. The chain has TRBV29-1 and TRBJ1-2; TRBD1 aligns across 12 bases. CDR1 is SQVTM, CDR2 ANQGSEA, per germline. The CDR3 length is 14 residues. V trimming: 6 bases; J trimming: 8 bases; junction bases outside the gene matches: 10.